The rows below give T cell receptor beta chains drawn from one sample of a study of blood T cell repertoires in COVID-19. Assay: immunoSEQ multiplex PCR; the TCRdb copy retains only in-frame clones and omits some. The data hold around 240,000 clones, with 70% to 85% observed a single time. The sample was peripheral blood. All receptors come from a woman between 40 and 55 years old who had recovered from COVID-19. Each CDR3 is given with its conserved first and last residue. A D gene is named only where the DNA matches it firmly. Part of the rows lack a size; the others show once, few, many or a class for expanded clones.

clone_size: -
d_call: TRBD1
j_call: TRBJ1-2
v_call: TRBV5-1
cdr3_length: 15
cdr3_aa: CASSPGQGAIGGYTF
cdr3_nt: TGCGCCAGCAGCCCGGGACAGGGGGCAATAGGGGGCTACACCTTC

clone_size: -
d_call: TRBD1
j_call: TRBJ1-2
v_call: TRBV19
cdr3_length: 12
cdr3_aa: CASKGTDWGYTF
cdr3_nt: TGTGCCAGTAAAGGGACAGATTGGGGCTACACCTTC

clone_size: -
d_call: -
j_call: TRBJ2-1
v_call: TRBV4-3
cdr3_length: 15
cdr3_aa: CASSRKTGGVDEQFF
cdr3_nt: TGCGCCAGCAGCCGAAAGACAGGAGGAGTCGATGAGCAGTTCTTC

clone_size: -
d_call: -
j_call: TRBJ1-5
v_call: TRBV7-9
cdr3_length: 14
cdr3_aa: CASSLEQGGKPQHF
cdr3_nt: TGTGCCAGCAGCTTAGAGCAGGGTGGCAAGCCCCAGCATTTT

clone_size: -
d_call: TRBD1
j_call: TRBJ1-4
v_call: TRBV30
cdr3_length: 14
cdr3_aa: CACLKGASGEKLFF
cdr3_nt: TGTGCCTGCCTAAAGGGGGCGAGCGGGGAAAAACTGTTTTTT

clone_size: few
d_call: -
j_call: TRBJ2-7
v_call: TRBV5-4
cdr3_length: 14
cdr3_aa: CASSLRGAEGEQYF
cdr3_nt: TGTGCCAGCAGCTTGCGCGGGGCTGAGGGCGAGCAGTACTTC

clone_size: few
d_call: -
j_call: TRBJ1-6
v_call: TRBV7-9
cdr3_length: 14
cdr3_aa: CASSEGGSGPPLHF
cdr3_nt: TGTGCCAGCAGCGAAGGAGGGAGCGGGCCACCCCTCCACTTT

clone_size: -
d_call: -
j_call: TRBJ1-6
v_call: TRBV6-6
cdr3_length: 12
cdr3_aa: CASRTDNSPLHF
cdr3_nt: TGTGCCAGCCGGACAGATAATTCACCCCTCCACTTT

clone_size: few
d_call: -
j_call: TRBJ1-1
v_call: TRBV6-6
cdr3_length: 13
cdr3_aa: CASSYTGSTEAFF
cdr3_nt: TGTGCCAGCAGTTATACAGGGTCCACTGAAGCTTTCTTT

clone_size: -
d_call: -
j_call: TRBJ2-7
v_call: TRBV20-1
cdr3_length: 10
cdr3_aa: CSAGTYEQYF
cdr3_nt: TGCAGTGCTGGGACATACGAGCAGTACTTC

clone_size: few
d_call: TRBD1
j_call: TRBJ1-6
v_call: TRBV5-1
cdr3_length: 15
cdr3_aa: CASSLGGTGDLPLHF
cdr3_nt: TGCGCCAGCAGCTTGGGCGGGACAGGGGATCTCCCCCTCCACTTT

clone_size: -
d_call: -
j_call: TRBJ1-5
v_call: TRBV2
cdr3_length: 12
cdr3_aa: CASGGNNQPQHF
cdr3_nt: TGTGCCAGCGGGGGGAATAATCAGCCCCAGCATTTT

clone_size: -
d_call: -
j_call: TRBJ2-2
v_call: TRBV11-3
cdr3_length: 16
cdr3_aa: CASSRSGSSNTGELFF
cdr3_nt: TGTGCCAGCAGCCGATCAGGGTCGTCAAACACCGGGGAGCTGTTTTTT

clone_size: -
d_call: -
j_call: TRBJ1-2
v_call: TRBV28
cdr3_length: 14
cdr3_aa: CASRDTTGTYGYTF
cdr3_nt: TGTGCCAGCAGAGATACTACAGGGACCTATGGCTACACCTTC

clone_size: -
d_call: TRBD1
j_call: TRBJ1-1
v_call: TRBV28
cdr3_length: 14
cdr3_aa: CASSGPGQGTEAFF
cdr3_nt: TGTGCCAGCAGTGGCCCGGGACAGGGTACTGAAGCTTTCTTT

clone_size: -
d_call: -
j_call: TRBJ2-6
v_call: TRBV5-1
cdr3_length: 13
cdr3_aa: CASTLSGANVLTF
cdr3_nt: TGCGCCAGCACCCTCTCTGGGGCCAACGTCCTGACTTTC

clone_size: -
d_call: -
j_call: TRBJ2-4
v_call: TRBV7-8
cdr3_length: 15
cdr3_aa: CASSLASASGNIQYF
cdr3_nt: TGTGCCAGCAGCTTAGCTTCCGCATCGGGAAACATTCAGTACTTC

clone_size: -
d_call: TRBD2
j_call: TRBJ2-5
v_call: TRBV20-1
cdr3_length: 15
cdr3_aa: CSASDPAGYQETQYF
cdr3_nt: TGCAGTGCTAGTGACCCAGCGGGGTACCAAGAGACCCAGTACTTC

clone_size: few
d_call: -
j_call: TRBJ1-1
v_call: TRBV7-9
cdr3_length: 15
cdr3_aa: CASSLGGDKNTEAFF
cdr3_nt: TGTGCCAGCAGCTTAGGCGGGGATAAGAACACTGAAGCTTTCTTT

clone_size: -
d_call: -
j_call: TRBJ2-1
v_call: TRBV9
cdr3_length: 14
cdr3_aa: CASSADSVYNEQFF
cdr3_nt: TGTGCCAGCAGCGCAGACAGTGTTTACAATGAGCAGTTCTTC

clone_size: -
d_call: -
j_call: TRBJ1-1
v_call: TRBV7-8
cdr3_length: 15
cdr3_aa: CASSLAGRAGTEAFF
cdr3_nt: TGTGCCAGCAGCTTAGCTGGCAGGGCGGGAACTGAAGCTTTCTTT

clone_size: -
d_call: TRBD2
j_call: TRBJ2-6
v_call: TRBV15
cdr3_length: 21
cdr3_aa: CATSSFAGLAGETAGANVLTF
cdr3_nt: TGTGCCACCAGCAGCTTTGCAGGACTAGCGGGGGAGACCGCTGGGGCCAACGTCCTGACTTTC

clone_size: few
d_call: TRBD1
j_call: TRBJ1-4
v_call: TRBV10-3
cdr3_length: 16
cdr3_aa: CAISAGQLMRNEKLFF
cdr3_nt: TGTGCCATCAGTGCGGGACAGTTAATGAGGAATGAAAAACTGTTTTTT

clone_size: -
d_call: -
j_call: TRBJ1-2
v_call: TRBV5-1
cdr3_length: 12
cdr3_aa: CASSADGDRYTF
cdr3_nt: TGCGCCAGCAGCGCGGACGGGGATCGCTACACCTTC

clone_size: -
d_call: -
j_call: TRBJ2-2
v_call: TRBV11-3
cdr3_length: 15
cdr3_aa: CASSFQTENTGELFF
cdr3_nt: TGTGCCAGCAGCTTTCAGACTGAAAACACCGGGGAGCTGTTTTTT

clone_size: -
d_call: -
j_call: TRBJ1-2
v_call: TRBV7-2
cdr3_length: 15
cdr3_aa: CASSLVGAGPYGYTF
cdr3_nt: TGTGCCAGCAGCTTAGTGGGGGCCGGTCCCTATGGCTACACCTTC

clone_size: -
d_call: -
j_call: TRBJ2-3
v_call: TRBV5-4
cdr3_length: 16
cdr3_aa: CASSLDGGTFTDTQYF
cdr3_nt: TGTGCCAGCAGCTTGGATGGGGGGACCTTTACAGATACGCAGTATTTT

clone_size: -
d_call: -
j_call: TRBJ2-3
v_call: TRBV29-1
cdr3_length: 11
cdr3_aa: CSVRGGDTQYF
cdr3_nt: TGCAGCGTGCGAGGAGGGGACACGCAGTATTTT

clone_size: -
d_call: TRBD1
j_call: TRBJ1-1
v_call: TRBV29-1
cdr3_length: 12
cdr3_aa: CSATQGATEAFF
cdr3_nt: TGCAGCGCCACACAGGGGGCCACTGAAGCTTTCTTT

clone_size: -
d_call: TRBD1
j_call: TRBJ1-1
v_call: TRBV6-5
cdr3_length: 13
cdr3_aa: CASSNRGDTKAFF
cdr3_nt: TGTGCCAGCAGTAACAGGGGTGACACTAAAGCTTTCTTT

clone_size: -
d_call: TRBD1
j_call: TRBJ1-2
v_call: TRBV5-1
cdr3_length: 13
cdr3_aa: CASSLIPGQDNTF
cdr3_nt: TGCGCCAGCAGCTTAATACCGGGACAGGATAACACCTTC

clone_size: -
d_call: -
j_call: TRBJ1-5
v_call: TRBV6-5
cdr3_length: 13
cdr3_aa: CASSTGWGQPQHF
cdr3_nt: TGTGCCAGCAGTACAGGCTGGGGTCAGCCCCAGCATTTT

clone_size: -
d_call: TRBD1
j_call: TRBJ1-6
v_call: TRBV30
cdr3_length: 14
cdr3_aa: CAWNRDSQNSPLHF
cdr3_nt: TGTGCCTGGAACCGGGACAGCCAAAATTCACCCCTCCACTTT

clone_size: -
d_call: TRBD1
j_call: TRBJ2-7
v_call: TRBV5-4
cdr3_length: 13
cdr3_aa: CASRGTGPYEQYF
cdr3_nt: TGTGCCAGCAGAGGGACAGGGCCCTACGAGCAGTACTTC

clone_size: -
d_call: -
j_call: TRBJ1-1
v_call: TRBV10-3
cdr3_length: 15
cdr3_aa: CAISESRDMNTEAFF
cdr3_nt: TGTGCCATCAGTGAGTCCCGGGACATGAACACTGAAGCTTTCTTT

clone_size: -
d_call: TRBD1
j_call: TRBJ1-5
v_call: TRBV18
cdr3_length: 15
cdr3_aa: CASSPQGGAEQPQHF
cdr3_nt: TGTGCCAGCTCACCGCAAGGGGGCGCGGAACAGCCCCAGCATTTT

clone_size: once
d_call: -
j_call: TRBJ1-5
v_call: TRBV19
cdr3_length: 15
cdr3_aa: CASRYLAGGNQPQHF
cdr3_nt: TGTGCCAGTAGATATCTGGCCGGAGGGAATCAGCCCCAGCATTTT

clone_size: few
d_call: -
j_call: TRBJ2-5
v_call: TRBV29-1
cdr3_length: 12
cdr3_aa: CSVASAQETQYF
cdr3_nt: TGCAGCGTTGCTAGTGCCCAAGAGACCCAGTACTTC

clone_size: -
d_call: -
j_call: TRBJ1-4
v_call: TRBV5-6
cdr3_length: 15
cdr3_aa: CASSATGTTNEKLFF
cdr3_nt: TGTGCCAGCAGCGCCACAGGAACAACTAATGAAAAACTGTTTTTT

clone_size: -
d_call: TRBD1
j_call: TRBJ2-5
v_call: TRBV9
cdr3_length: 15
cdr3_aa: CASSVVGTGEETQYF
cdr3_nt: TGTGCCAGCAGCGTAGTCGGGACAGGGGAAGAGACCCAGTACTTC

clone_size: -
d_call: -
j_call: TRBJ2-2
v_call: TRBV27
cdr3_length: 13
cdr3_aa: CASRLTNTGELFF
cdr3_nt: TGTGCCAGCAGGCTAACGAACACCGGGGAGCTGTTTTTT

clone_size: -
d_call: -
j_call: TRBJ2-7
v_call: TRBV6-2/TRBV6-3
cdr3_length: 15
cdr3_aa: CASSYFLGTSYEQYF
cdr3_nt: TGTGCCAGCAGTTACTTCCTCGGGACATCCTACGAGCAGTACTTC

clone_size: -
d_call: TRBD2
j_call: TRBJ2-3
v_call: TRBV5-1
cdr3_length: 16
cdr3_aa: CASGPSGGIITDTQYF
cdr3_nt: TGCGCCAGCGGGCCTAGCGGGGGGATTATTACAGATACGCAGTATTTT

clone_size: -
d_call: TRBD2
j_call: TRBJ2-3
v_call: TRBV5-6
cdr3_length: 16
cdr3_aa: CASSFMSGGLTDTQYF
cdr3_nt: TGTGCCAGCAGCTTTATGAGCGGGGGGCTCACAGATACGCAGTATTTT

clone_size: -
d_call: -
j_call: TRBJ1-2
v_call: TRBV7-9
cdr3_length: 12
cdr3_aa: CASSQNSYGYTF
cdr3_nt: TGTGCCAGCAGCCAGAACAGCTATGGCTACACCTTC

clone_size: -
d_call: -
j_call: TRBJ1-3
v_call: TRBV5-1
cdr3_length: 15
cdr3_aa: CASSLTGVSGNTIYF
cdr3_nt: TGCGCCAGCAGCCTCACGGGAGTCTCTGGAAACACCATATATTTT

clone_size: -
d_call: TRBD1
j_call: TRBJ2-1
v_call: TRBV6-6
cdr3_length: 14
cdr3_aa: CASVSRDRGSEQFF
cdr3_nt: TGTGCCAGCGTTAGTAGGGACAGGGGATCTGAGCAGTTCTTC

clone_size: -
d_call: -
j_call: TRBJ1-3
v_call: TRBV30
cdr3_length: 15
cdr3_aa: CAWSMGGAAGNTIYF
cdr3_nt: TGTGCCTGGAGTATGGGAGGTGCGGCTGGAAACACCATATATTTT

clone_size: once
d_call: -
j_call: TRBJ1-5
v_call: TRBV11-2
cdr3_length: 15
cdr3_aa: CASSSQGALSQPQHF
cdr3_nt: TGTGCCAGCAGCTCACAAGGGGCCCTCTCTCAGCCCCAGCATTTT

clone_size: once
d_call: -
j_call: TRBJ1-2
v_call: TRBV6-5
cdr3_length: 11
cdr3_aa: CGGGANYGYTF
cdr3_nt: TGTGGGGGGGGAGCAAACTATGGCTACACCTTC

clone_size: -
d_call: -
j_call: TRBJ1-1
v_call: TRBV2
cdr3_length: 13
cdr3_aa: CASAEGVNTEAFF
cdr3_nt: TGTGCCAGCGCGGAAGGGGTGAACACTGAAGCTTTCTTT

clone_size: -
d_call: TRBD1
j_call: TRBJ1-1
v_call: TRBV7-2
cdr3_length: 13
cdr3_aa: CASSQQGYPEAFF
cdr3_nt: TGTGCCAGCAGCCAACAGGGGTACCCTGAAGCTTTCTTT

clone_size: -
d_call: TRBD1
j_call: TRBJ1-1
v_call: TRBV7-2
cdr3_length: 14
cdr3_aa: CASSLGQGSTEAFF
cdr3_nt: TGTGCCAGCAGCTTAGGACAGGGGAGCACTGAAGCTTTCTTT

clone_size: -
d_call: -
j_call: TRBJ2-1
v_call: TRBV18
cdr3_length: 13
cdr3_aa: CASSPPTSDEQFF
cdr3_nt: TGTGCCAGCTCACCACCAACAAGCGATGAGCAGTTCTTC

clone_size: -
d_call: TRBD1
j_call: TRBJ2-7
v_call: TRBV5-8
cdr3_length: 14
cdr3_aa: CASSFRDRAYEQYF
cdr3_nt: TGTGCCAGCAGCTTCCGGGACAGAGCCTACGAGCAGTACTTC